This record covers a single TCR beta chain. This clone appeared a few times. Its antigen is not yet known. Qualities for individual bases were not recorded, and no much larger clone is one base off. Whole blood was collected in K2EDTA tubes by collaborating institutions according to the institutions' own protocols. For TCRbeta analysis, collaborator samples were shipped as frozen whole blood, as isolated PBMCs, or as DNA extracted from either sample type. This sample was taken from a study of blood T cell repertoires in COVID-19 (dated by TCRdb to 2020 to 2022). In terms of the full investigation: Samples from collaborators originated in the United States, Italy and Spain and spanned both the acute and convalescent phases of COVID-19. Subjects who had been exposed to COVID-19, were actively infected with it, or had recovered from it provided the deeply sampled blood TCRbeta repertoires that made up the dataset. The samples were drawn from two sources: the first 160 participants of the ongoing ImmuneRACE study, and 1,000 to 1,500 subjects contributed by 6 global collaborators. The material from the prospective study consisted of cDNA or gDNA derived from T cells, B-cell-depleted T cells, or PBMCs. Nearly every sample came with metadata listing a de-identified subject ID, COVID-19 status, age in years and sex. Where HLA class I and class II types were available, the types were taken from metadata supplied by the sample provider, not from assay-based typing. The repertoires were released in a freely available public database intended as a resource for research on the immune response to SARS-CoV-2.

Overall study results and their limits: How much clinical and demographic metadata was included differed by source and by participant, and the metadata was provided uncurated.

The immunoSEQ Assay, a bias-controlled multiplex PCR, was used to amplify TCRbeta CDR3 regions from genomic DNA. The authors processed their data as follows. Nucleated cell counts per sample were estimated from amplification of reference gene primers within the assay. To quantify the absolute abundance of each unique TCRbeta CDR3 rearrangement, sequence reads were collapsed and filtered. For each sample, productive Simpson clonality was calculated as the square root of Simpson's diversity index across productive rearrangements. Here the immuneACCESS table is served through TCRdb, limited to in-frame sequences with V and J called. Missing clones are a known gap in these copies; in checked studies unresolved V genes cover under half, and the rest lacks a known reason. The DNA was the basis for D and trimming; V, J and clone size are from that table. The sample data list 150,000 to 200,000 clones, and approximately 86% of these were observed just once. The ten largest account for roughly 8.2% of the sample.

The sequence came from a man between 60 and 75 years old with acute or convalescent COVID-19. The source material was peripheral blood.

The sequenced DNA is TGCAGCACGCAACAGGGGTCTGGAAACACCATATATTTT. Its amino acids are CSTQQGSGNTIYF. Recombination joined TRBV29-1 with TRBJ1-3, with TRBD1 matching 7 junction bases. The CDR3, cysteine through phenylalanine, is 13 amino acids long. Only the CDR3 part of the read is kept: 39 bases, read in frame from the first base. CDR1 and CDR2 were assigned from the germline V gene as SQVTM and ANQGSEA. Unmatched junction bases come to 5, with V trimmed by 8 bases and J by 1 base.